This record covers a single TCR beta chain. The record originates from a study of T cell responses to AZD1222 COVID-19 vaccine. The germline V gene has CDR1 SEHNR and CDR2 FQNEAQ (reference sequence). V shed 6 bases and J shed 4 bases, with 18 bases lying between them. The CDR3 sequence is 15 residues long. The protocol was immunoSEQ multiplex PCR, while the TCRdb copy is restricted to in-frame clones and leaves out a portion. Of 87,000 or so clones in the sample, roughly 90% were seen once. The material was peripheral blood, obtained on day 0 of AZD1222 vaccination. This chain uses TRBV7-9 with TRBJ1-1; D is possibly TRBD1 (5 bases). The receptor's source is an adult in good health. CDR3 coding DNA: TGTGCCAGCAGGACTGTGCAGGGCTGGGGCACTGAAGCTTTCTTT. Translating gives CASRTVQGWGTEAFF.